This T cell receptor beta chain appears in the sequencing data of a study of blood T cell repertoires in COVID-19 (dated by TCRdb to the early 2020s). With respect to the entire study: The collaborator samples originated in the United States, Italy and Spain and spanned the acute and convalescent phases of COVID-19. The material from the prospective study consisted of cDNA or gDNA derived from T cells, B-cell-depleted T cells, or PBMCs. Deeply sampled blood TCRbeta repertoires from subjects exposed to, actively infected with, or recovered from COVID-19 were included in the dataset. The repertoires were made available in a free public database intended to serve as a resource for research on the immune response to SARS-CoV-2. Samples came from the ongoing ImmuneRACE study (first 160 participants) plus 1,254 subjects from 6 global collaborators. Sample metadata almost always included a de-identified subject ID, COVID-19 status, age in years and sex. HLA class I and class II types, where available, came from metadata supplied by the sample provider rather than from assay-based typing. Broader findings and caveats from the paper: The quantity of clinical and demographic metadata differed by source and by participant and was supplied without curation.

Remarks on this clone: Its cognate antigen has yet to be identified. A junction end diverges from the germline sequence, so it may reflect a read error.

The immunoSEQ Assay, a bias-controlled multiplex PCR, was used to amplify TCRbeta CDR3 regions from genomic DNA. As for the original processing: Within the assay, amplification of reference gene primers was used to estimate how many nucleated cells each sample contained. To quantify the absolute abundance of each unique TCRbeta CDR3 rearrangement, sequence reads were collapsed and filtered. For each sample, productive Simpson clonality was calculated as the square root of Simpson's diversity index across productive rearrangements. Held by TCRdb, this immuneACCESS table contains in-frame sequences only and omits some clones. Under half of the omission traces to an unresolved V gene where checked; the cause of the rest is unknown. Clonal size and the V and J genes are those of that table, whereas D and trimming came from the DNA. In this sample the table shows about 250,000 clones, about 85% of which occur a single time. Of the sample, roughly 0.94% falls within the top ten clones.

Reading the germline V gene (reference sequence) gives CDR1 SSHAT and CDR2 FNYEAQ. The CDR3 covers 14 residues, taking in both the cysteine and the phenylalanine. Left in the record is the CDR3 DNA by itself, 42 bases read in frame from the first base. One collaborating source in Seattle enrolled patients while the patients were actively infected and followed the patients over time throughout the course of disease. Collaborating institutions collected whole blood in K2EDTA tubes following their own protocols. For TCRbeta analysis, collaborators shipped samples as frozen whole blood, isolated PBMCs, or DNA extracted from either of those sample types.

The chain uses TRBV7-7 and TRBJ1-5, with 8 central nucleotides matching TRBD1. The sequencing sample was made of peripheral blood. This clonotype was obtained from a human donor with COVID-19, enrolled during active disease. The donor label of this sample is uncertain. CDR3 region: CASSLTGVNQPQHF. In nucleotide form, the sequence is TGTGCTAGCAGCTTGACAGGGGTCAATCAGCCCCAGCATTTT.